What follows is one TCR beta chain and its context. Enrollees, about 18 to 90 years old, lived in 24 US areas. This sample is drawn from a study of blood T cell repertoires in COVID-19. Authors' data handling: Cell counts per sample came from amplifying reference gene primers. Only in-frame clones appear in the TCRdb table, and some are missing; sequencing was by immunoSEQ multiplex PCR. Clone size and the V and J calls come from that table; the DNA yielded D and trimming. The table records 200,000 to 250,000 clones, about 90% of them present only once. The junction had 12 bases not matched to a gene; V was cut back by 1 base and J by 7 bases. Germline assignment: CDR1 SGHTA and CDR2 FQGNSA. CDR3 size: 16 residues.

This sequence was found in a man younger than 45 who had been exposed to COVID-19. Sequencing was carried out using PBMCs or T cells enriched from blood (not recorded which). This chain joins TRBV7-2 and TRBJ2-5, with 7 bases lining up with TRBD2. As DNA, the CDR3 is TGTGCCAGCAGCTTAGGTTGGCGGGGGACCCAAACGACCCAGTACTTC. It encodes CASSLGWRGTQTTQYF.